This T cell receptor beta chain derives from a study of naive and memory T cell subsets. Separate alpha and beta amplification began at the second PCR step. Both TRBC1 and TRBC2 were covered by a beta constant-region primer of two equimolar oligonucleotides. TCRdb used MiXCR to reprocess the UMI-ligation and nested PCR reads, holding one entry per CDR3 protein. The sample shows 130,000 to 150,000 distinct CDR3 sequences, 15% to 20% of them seen only once. The junction had 5 bases not matched to a gene; V was cut back by 1 base and J by 6 bases. Per germline, CDR1 KGHSH and CDR2 LQKENI. The CDR3 covers 14 residues. This clonotype was counted ten times or more.

The receptor was isolated from a human donor in good health. This chain links TRBV18 with TRBJ2-7; 8 positions agree with TRBD2. The sample taken for sequencing was naive CD4+ T cells from blood. The CDR3 DNA sequence: TGTGCCAGCTCACCACAGCGGGAGAACGTCGAGCAGTACTTC. Protein sequence: CASSPQRENVEQYF.